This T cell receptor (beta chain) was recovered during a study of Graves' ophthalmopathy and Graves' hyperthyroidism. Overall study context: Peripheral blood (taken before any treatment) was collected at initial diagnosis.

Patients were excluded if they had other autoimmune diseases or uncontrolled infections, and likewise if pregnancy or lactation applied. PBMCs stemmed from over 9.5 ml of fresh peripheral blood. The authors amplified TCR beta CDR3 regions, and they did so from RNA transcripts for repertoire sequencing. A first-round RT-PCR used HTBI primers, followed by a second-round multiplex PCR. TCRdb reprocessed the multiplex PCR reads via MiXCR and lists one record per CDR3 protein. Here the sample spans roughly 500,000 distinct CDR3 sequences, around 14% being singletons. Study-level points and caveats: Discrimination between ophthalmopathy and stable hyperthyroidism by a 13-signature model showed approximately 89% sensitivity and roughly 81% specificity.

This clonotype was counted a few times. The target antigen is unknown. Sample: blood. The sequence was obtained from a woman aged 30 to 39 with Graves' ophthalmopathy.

The CDR3 loop reads CASSPQHGTLSGYTF. CDR3 nucleotides: TGTGCCAGCTCACCACAGCACGGGACACTCTCTGGCTACACCTTC. The chain employs TRBV18 and TRBJ1-2, with D perhaps TRBD1 (6 bases). Trimming pared 1 base from V and 7 bases from J, leaving 16 bases between. Germline CDR1 is KGHSH and CDR2 is LQKENI. CDR3 size: 15 residues.